The next 3 T cell receptor beta chains were all read from a single sample in a study of memory CD4+ T cells and cytomegalovirus serostatus (dated by TCRdb to about 2019). Single viable CD3+CD4+CD8-CD45RO+ cells were sorted as memory CD4+ T cells on a FACSAria II. Library generation was performed with the immunoSEQ multiplex PCR assay. Not all clones reach the TCRdb copy of this immuneACCESS table, which keeps in-frame sequences only. Checked studies attribute under half of the gap to unresolved V genes and leave the rest unexplained. Here the sample has under 65,000 clones; 60% to 80% occur a single time. Jointly, the top ten make up 0.67% of the sample. The sequencing sample was made of memory CD4+ T cells from blood. The receptors were sampled from an adult in good health and CMV-seronegative.

The chain recombines TRBV2 with TRBJ2-7; the D is unclear. The length of the CDR3 is 14 residues. CDR1 and CDR2 from the germline V gene are SNHLY and FYNNEI. Trimming cost V 3 bases and J 2 bases, with 11 bases left between them. For the CDR3, the DNA is TGTGCCAGCAGTGATGGCCCCCCCGCCTACGAGCAGTACTTC. This gives the protein CASSDGPPAYEQYF. Complete variable domain (other parts from reference TRBV2 and TRBJ2-7): EPEVTQTPSHQVTQMGQEVILRCVPISNHLYFYWYRQILGQKVEFLVSFYNNEISEKSEIFDDQFSVERPDGSNFTLKIRSTKLEDSAMYFCASSDGPPAYEQYFGPGTRLTVT.

This clone was observed a single time. J is TRBJ1-3 and V is TRBV5-6; 8 positions match TRBD1. The germline CDR1 and CDR2 sequences are SGHDT and YYEEEE. This CDR3 is built from 14 residues. The trim removed 7 bases at V and 2 bases at J, leaving 5 bases unmatched. The chain's CDR3 is CASVTGGAGNTIYF. CDR3 DNA sequence: TGTGCCAGCGTTACAGGGGGAGCTGGAAACACCATATATTTT.

V gene TRBV14 combines with J gene TRBJ2-5, with 10 bases matching TRBD1. The germline V gene encodes CDR1 SGHDN and CDR2 FVKESK. The CDR3 consists of 16 residues. V gave up 1 base and J gave up 4 bases; unmatched junction bases: 6. For the CDR3, the DNA is TGTGCCAGCAGCCAAGCGACAGGGGGCTTGGGAGAGACCCAGTACTTC. Translation: CASSQATGGLGETQYF.